Below are 4 T cell receptor beta chains sequenced from a single sample in a study of vaccination and CD4 T cells after COVID-19 (dated by TCRdb to 2022 to 2024). The receptor library was made with PCR. Instrument on record: Illumina iSeq 100. DNA from cultured CD4+ T cells was subjected to TCR sequencing with the Oncomine TCR Beta short-read assay at the Johns Hopkins FTIC core. TCRdb trimmed the raw reads at Q25, called clones with MiXCR and kept productive beta chains. When rows share a CDR3 protein, they turn into one entry using the most common DNA and genes. This sample is represented by over 7,500 distinct CDR3 sequences; around a third of them were singletons. 32% of the sample is held by the ten biggest clonotypes. Their antigen targets remain unknown. The treatment or condition label corresponds to: approximately nine-day PBMC culture with coronavirus spike peptide pools or control peptides (ViraFEST assay). CD4+ T cells from unexposed donors were collected before the COVID-19 pandemic (2011-2018).

Input material: CD4+ T cells from blood, cultured in vitro. The receptors here all came from a human donor in good health.

This clonotype has just a few counts. The chain recombines TRBV20-1 with TRBJ2-3; no definite D call. The CDR3 spans 13 residues. Trimming cost V 2 bases and J 1 base, with 7 bases left between them. CDR1 DFQATT and CDR2 SNEGSKA come from the germline V gene (reference sequence). The CDR3 DNA reads TGCAGTGCTAGACAACCCGGCACAGATACGCAGTATTTT. It translates to CSARQPGTDTQYF.

This clonotype was seen a handful of times. The chain couples TRBV27 to TRBJ1-2; the D gene is possibly TRBD1 (6 bases). Per the germline V gene, CDR1 is MNHEY and CDR2 is SMNVEV (reference sequence). The V end lost 6 bases, the J end lost 7 bases, and 24 bases lay between the germline ends. This CDR3 comprises 16 residues. The CDR3 sequence: CASRGVGAGRLSGYTF. Here the CDR3 DNA reads TGTGCCAGCAGGGGCGTGGGGGCAGGGAGGCTTAGTGGCTACACCTTC.

The table lists this clonotype with a few counts. The V and J genes are TRBV6-1 and TRBJ1-1; TRBD1 might be the D (6 bases). The V gene's germline CDR1 is MNHNS and CDR2 SASEGT. V was clipped by 5 bases and J by 0 bases, with 16 bases between them. This CDR3 has 16 amino acids. The CDR3 DNA follows: TGTGCCAGCAGTATCTCAGGGGCCCTTATGAACACTGAAGCTTTCTTT. Its protein product is CASSISGALMNTEAFF.

V usage is TRBV6-1 and J usage is TRBJ2-1; D might be TRBD2 (5 bases). The germline V and J ends were trimmed by 5 bases and 0 bases, with 14 bases remaining between them. CDR3 length: 16 residues. Germline assignment: CDR1 MNHNS and CDR2 SASEGT. The CDR3, as DNA: TGTGCCAGCAGTCGGACGGGTACTAGCTCCTACAATGAGCAGTTCTTC. Amino acids: CASSRTGTSSYNEQFF.